The 29 T cell receptor beta chains presented below share a single source sample, sequenced in a study of Ad26.COV2.S vaccination and SARS-CoV-2 variants. Some clones are missing from TCRdb's copy, which holds only in-frame ones; the method was immunoSEQ multiplex PCR. The sample lists about 480,000 clones, roughly nine tenths occurring once. Treatment indicated: 19 received Ad26.COV2.S at low or high dose, single or two shots; about 5 received placebo; per-sample allocation not given. Each sample was drawn 63 days after the first injection (of vaccine or placebo). This specimen was peripheral blood, taken in a trial of Ad26.COV2.S vaccine versus placebo. Receptors were obtained from a person aged 18-65 years who received the Ad26.COV2.S COVID-19 vaccine or a placebo.

This chain connects TRBV7-9 to TRBJ1-3; D not resolved. Germline V CDR1 and CDR2: SEHNR, FQNEAQ (reference sequence). The CDR3 sequence is 15 residues long. Trimming took off 5 bases at V and 0 bases at J, with 11 bases between the two ends. CDR3 sequence reads: CASSATDFSGNTIYF. The CDR3, as DNA: TGTGCCAGCAGCGCGACGGATTTCTCTGGAAACACCATATATTTT.

The genes are TRBV30 and TRBJ1-2; a weak D match, TRBD1 (5 bases). The V gene's germline CDR1 is GTSNPN and CDR2 SVGIG (reference sequence). The germline V and J ends were trimmed by 3 bases and 7 bases, with 9 bases remaining between them. The CDR3 has 11 amino acids. The CDR3 bases are TGTGCCTGGAGCCGGGACGTTGGCTACACCTTC. Its protein is CAWSRDVGYTF.

This clone came up once. The chain has TRBV5-1 and TRBJ2-3; TRBD2 is a possible D gene (5 bases). Between the trimmed V and J ends, which lost 4 bases and 1 base, there was a span of 22 bases. This CDR3 spans 18 amino acids. The germline V gene has CDR1 SGHRS and CDR2 YFSETQ. The CDR3, as DNA: TGCGCCAGCAGCCCCGGGATCCCTCCCTCCGGGGGCACAGATACGCAGTATTTT. Translated: CASSPGIPPSGGTDTQYF.

This chain links TRBV19 with TRBJ2-5; 8 positions agree with TRBD1. The CDR3 contains 13 residues. Germline CDR1 and CDR2: LNHDA and SQIVND (reference sequence). With 0 bases clipped from V and 7 bases from J, the junction kept 1 base outside the gene matches. The chain's CDR3 is CASSIDTGGTQYF. CDR3 bases: TGTGCCAGTAGTATAGACACAGGGGGGACCCAGTACTTC.

This sequence joins TRBV28 and TRBJ1-2; 9 bases are a match to TRBD1. CDR1 is MDHEN and CDR2 is SYDVKM in the germline V gene. This CDR3 has 16 residues. Trimming took 4 bases from V and 6 from J; bases not matched to a gene: 12. The CDR3 region is CASSYPQGQGSNGYTF. Here the CDR3 DNA reads TGTGCCAGCAGTTACCCCCAGGGACAGGGATCCAATGGCTACACCTTC.

The V gene is TRBV12-3 or TRBV12-4, the J gene TRBJ1-2; weak D call: TRBD1 (5 bases). V was cut by 8 bases and J by 8 bases, with 12 bases left in between. The CDR3 has 11 residues. The CDR3 bases are TGTGCCAGCCTCGGGGGGGGAGGCTACACCTTC. The encoded protein is CASLGGGGYTF.

Comment on this clone: Sequence at one end of the junction differs from germline and may be a read error. The rearrangement uses TRBV29-1 and TRBJ2-1; no firm D call. The CDR3 contains 11 residues. The germline gives CDR1 SQVTM, CDR2 ANQGSEA. CDR3 protein: CSAESYNEQFF. The CDR3, as DNA: TGCAGCGCTGAAAGCTACAATGAGCAGTTCTTC.

V and J are TRBV4-2 and TRBJ2-2, with unresolved D. V lost 0 bases, J lost 2 bases, and 7 bases lay in between. The length of the CDR3 is 15 residues. The germline V gene encodes CDR1 LGHNA and CDR2 YNFKEQ. The CDR3 region is CASSQDVVNTGELFF. In DNA form, the CDR3 reads TGTGCCAGCAGCCAAGACGTGGTAAACACCGGGGAGCTGTTTTTT.

The rearrangement links TRBV19 to TRBJ2-3; 9 nucleotides agree with TRBD2. Germline V CDR1 and CDR2: LNHDA, SQIVND (reference sequence). The CDR3 sequence is 14 residues long. The trim removed 5 bases at V and 7 bases at J, leaving 7 bases unmatched. The DNA of the CDR3 is TGTGCCAGTAGTCCCGGGACTAGCTTAAATACGCAGTATTTT. It specifies CASSPGTSLNTQYF. The full variable domain, with the rest looked up from reference TRBV19 and TRBJ2-3, is DGGITQSPKYLFRKEGQNVTLSCEQNLNHDAMYWYRQDPGQGLRLIYYSQIVNDFQKGDIAEGYSVSREKKESFPLTVTSAQKNPTAFYLCASSPGTSLNTQYFGPGTRLTVL.

The V gene is TRBV5-8, the J gene TRBJ2-5, with D hard to call. The CDR3 is made up of 11 amino acids. Germline V gene sequence: CDR1 SGHTS, CDR2 YDEGEE. The ends were cut back, 4 bases at V and 10 bases at J, with 11 bases in the middle. CDR3: CASSRRVDQYF. The DNA of the CDR3 is TGTGCCAGCAGCCGAAGGGTTGACCAGTACTTC.

The CDR3 is CAWRQVSSYEQYF. The CDR3 nucleotides read TGTGCCTGGAGGCAGGTGAGCTCCTACGAGCAGTACTTC. The chain uses TRBV30 and TRBJ2-7; unclear D gene. The CDR3 totals 13 residues. Germline V gene lookup returns CDR1 GTSNPN and CDR2 SVGIG (reference sequence). The V end was cut by 3 bases, the J end by 0 bases, with 9 bases between.

The chain combines TRBV7-2 with TRBJ1-1; 10 positions agree with TRBD1. CDR1 SGHTA and CDR2 FQGNSA come from the germline V gene. V lost 2 bases to trimming and J lost 7 bases; unmatched junction nucleotides: 7. CDR3 length: 15 amino acids. CDR3: CASSLITGQGLEAFF. The CDR3 DNA is TGTGCCAGCAGCTTAATTACGGGACAGGGGCTTGAAGCTTTCTTT. Filled out from reference TRBV7-2 and TRBJ1-1, the complete variable domain reads GAGVSQSPSNKVTEKGKDVELRCDPISGHTALYWYRQSLGQGLEFLIYFQGNSAPDKSGLPSDRFSAERTGGSVSTLTIQRTQQEDSAVYLCASSLITGQGLEAFFGQGTRLTVV.

V gene TRBV6-5 combines with J gene TRBJ2-7; no definite D call. CDR3 size: 13 residues. Trimming stripped 2 bases from V and 6 bases from J, with 11 bases between. The germline V gene has CDR1 MNHEY and CDR2 SVGAGI. Here the CDR3 reads CASSYGQLGEQYF. In nucleotides, the CDR3 is TGTGCCAGCAGTTACGGGCAGTTGGGCGAGCAGTACTTC.

The V gene is TRBV7-9, the J gene TRBJ2-1, with D uncertain. The ends were cut back, 2 bases at V and 4 bases at J, with 9 bases in the middle. The CDR3 consists of 14 residues. Germline loops: CDR1 SEHNR, CDR2 FQNEAQ (reference sequence). This chain's CDR3 is CASSLWSDYNEQFF. For the CDR3, the DNA is TGTGCCAGCAGCTTATGGTCAGATTACAATGAGCAGTTCTTC.

The chain is built from TRBV29-1 and TRBJ2-5; 15 bases line up with TRBD2. From germline, CDR1 is SQVTM and CDR2 ANQGSEA. V trimming: 6 bases; J trimming: 5 bases; junction bases outside the gene matches: 7. The CDR3 length is 15 residues. This chain's CDR3 is CSVGLAGGPWETQYF. The CDR3 DNA reads as TGCAGCGTCGGACTAGCGGGAGGGCCTTGGGAGACCCAGTACTTC.

This chain links TRBV19 with TRBJ1-3; D is perhaps TRBD1 (5 bases). The CDR3 length is 13 residues. Deletions cut 3 bases from V and 4 bases from J, with 7 bases between. Germline values: CDR1 LNHDA, CDR2 SQIVND (reference sequence). DNA for the CDR3: TGTGCCAGTAGTATGGGACCGGGAAACACCATATATTTT. Translated, it gives CASSMGPGNTIYF.

The genes are TRBV3-1 (or the pseudogene TRBV3-2) and TRBJ2-7, with 7 positions matching TRBD2. After removal of 0 bases from V and 4 bases from J, the junction contained 6 bases not matched to a gene. The CDR3 length is 15 residues. CDR1 and CDR2 (germline): LGHDT, YNNKEL (reference sequence). Here the CDR3 DNA reads TGTGCCAGCAGCCAAGACCCCCTAGCGGCGTACGAGCAGTACTTC. Translating it yields CASSQDPLAAYEQYF.

This chain links TRBV3-1 (or the pseudogene TRBV3-2) with TRBJ2-3; D possibly corresponds to TRBD2 (6 bases). This CDR3 is 16 amino acids long. Per the germline V gene, CDR1 is LGHDT and CDR2 is YNNKEL (reference sequence). Between the trimmed V and J ends, which lost 2 bases and 2 bases, there was a span of 14 bases. CDR3 region: CASSQLRLGHTDTQYF. The CDR3, as DNA: TGTGCCAGCAGCCAACTCCGACTAGGGCACACAGATACGCAGTATTTT.

V gene TRBV2 combines with J gene TRBJ1-1, with 7 bases fitting TRBD1. Germline assignment: CDR1 SNHLY and CDR2 FYNNEI. The CDR3 extends over 13 amino acids. Trimming removed 5 bases from V and 4 bases from J; junction bases left unmatched: 4. CDR3 protein: CASSRTGLTEAFF. The CDR3 DNA reads as TGTGCCAGCAGTCGGACAGGACTCACTGAAGCTTTCTTT.

This clone was seen a single time. The chain has TRBV5-8 and TRBJ2-6; either TRBD1 or TRBD2 may fit D (5 bases each). Between the trimmed V and J ends, which lost 7 bases and 4 bases, there was a span of 18 bases. This CDR3 is 16 amino acids long. Germline V gene data show CDR1 as SGHTS and CDR2 as YDEGEE. CDR3 region: CASVRGRGAGANVLTF. The CDR3 nucleotides read TGTGCCAGCGTCCGGGGCCGGGGAGCCGGGGCCAACGTCCTGACTTTC.

This chain links TRBV11-2 with TRBJ2-7; the match to TRBD2 covers 9 bases. With V trimmed by 1 base and J by 2 bases, 3 bases remained unmatched. This CDR3 region has 15 residues. Germline CDR1 and CDR2: SGHAT and FQNNGV. CDR3 DNA sequence: TGTGCCAGCAGCTTAGTGGGCGGGAGGGCCTACGAGCAGTACTTC. Translation gives CASSLVGGRAYEQYF.

This chain joins TRBV7-2 and TRBJ2-1; 8 bases are a match to TRBD2. CDR3 length: 15 residues. The V gene's germline CDR1 is SGHTA and CDR2 FQGNSA. V shed 6 bases and J 4 bases; nucleotides not matched to a gene: 8. The CDR3 region has the DNA TGTGCCAGCAGGGAGAGAGGCGGGGGGTACAATGAGCAGTTCTTC. Residues: CASRERGGGYNEQFF.

The V gene is TRBV30, the J gene TRBJ2-1; D call uncertain. The CDR3 totals 11 residues. The germline CDR1 and CDR2 sequences are GTSNPN and SVGIG (reference sequence). Trimming removed 4 bases at V and 10 bases at J, with 11 bases between. This CDR3 reads CAWKREWEQFF. CDR3 nucleotides: TGTGCCTGGAAACGAGAATGGGAGCAGTTCTTC.

The chain is built from TRBV5-1 and TRBJ1-1; no definite D call. Germline CDR1 SGHRS, CDR2 YFSETQ. CDR3 length: 15 amino acids. Between the trimmed V and J ends, which lost 4 bases and 3 bases, there was a span of 16 bases. The CDR3 nucleotides read TGCGCCAGCAGCCGTAATGGACCGCGGGACACTGAAGCTTTCTTT. It specifies CASSRNGPRDTEAFF.

This chain links TRBV9 with TRBJ2-2; D uncertain. Germline CDR1 and CDR2: SGDLS and YYNGEE. The V gene lost 0 bases and the J gene lost 3 bases, with 6 bases spanning the gap. The CDR3 runs to 14 residues. CDR3 amino acids: CASSVGTYTGELFF. The CDR3, as DNA: TGTGCCAGCAGCGTAGGCACCTACACCGGGGAGCTGTTTTTT.

This clone was seen a handful of times. The chain joins TRBV14 to TRBJ2-7; 10 bases line up with TRBD2. Germline V gives CDR1 SGHDN, CDR2 FVKESK. V trimming: 4 bases; J trimming: 3 bases; junction bases outside the gene matches: 6. The CDR3 loop spans 15 amino acids. CDR3 nucleotide sequence: TGTGCCAGCAGCCCCCTAGCGGGAGTAGTCTACGAGCAGTACTTC. Translating gives CASSPLAGVVYEQYF.

The chain uses TRBV29-1 and TRBJ1-1; TRBD1 aligns across 7 bases. Trimming at V came to 1 base and at J to 6 bases, leaving 5 bases not matched to a gene. The CDR3 covers 13 residues. The germline CDR1 and CDR2 sequences are SQVTM and ANQGSEA. The CDR3: CSVEGDSRAEAFF. The CDR3 coding sequence is TGCAGCGTTGAAGGGGACAGTAGGGCTGAAGCTTTCTTT. The whole variable domain, remainder taken from reference TRBV29-1 and TRBJ1-1, is SAVISQKPSRDICQRGTSLTIQCQVDSQVTMMFWYRQQPGQSLTLIATANQGSEATYESGFVIDKFPISRPNLTFSTLTVSNMSPEDSSIYLCSVEGDSRAEAFFGQGTRLTVV.

The chain employs TRBV9 and TRBJ2-6, with TRBD1 as a possible D gene (6 bases). Between the trimmed V and J ends, which lost 1 base and 2 bases, there was a span of 7 bases. This CDR3 is 15 amino acids long. CDR1 is SGDLS, CDR2 YYNGEE, per germline. CDR3: CASSVQGTGANVLTF. The CDR3 nucleotides are TGTGCCAGCAGCGTACAGGGGACTGGGGCCAACGTCCTGACTTTC.

The chain links TRBV5-1 to TRBJ2-5; the match to TRBD2 covers 8 bases. The CDR3 is made up of 14 amino acids. The V and J ends lost 2 bases and 0 bases, in that order; junction bases with no gene match: 0. Germline V gives CDR1 SGHRS, CDR2 YFSETQ. The CDR3 nucleotides read TGCGCCAGCAGCTTACTAGCGGACCAAGAGACCCAGTACTTC. It is translated as CASSLLADQETQYF.